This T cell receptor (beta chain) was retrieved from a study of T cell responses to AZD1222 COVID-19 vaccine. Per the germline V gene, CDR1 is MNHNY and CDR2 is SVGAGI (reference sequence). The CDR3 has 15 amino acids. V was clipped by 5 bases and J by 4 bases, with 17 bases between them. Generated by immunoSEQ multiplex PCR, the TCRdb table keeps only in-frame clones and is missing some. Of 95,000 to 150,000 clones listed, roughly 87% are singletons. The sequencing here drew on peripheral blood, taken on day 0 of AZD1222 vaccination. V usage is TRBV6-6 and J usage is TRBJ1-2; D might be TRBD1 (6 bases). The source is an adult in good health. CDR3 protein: CASSRSAGQLYGYTF. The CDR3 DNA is TGTGCCAGCAGTCGATCGGCCGGACAGCTCTATGGCTACACCTTC.